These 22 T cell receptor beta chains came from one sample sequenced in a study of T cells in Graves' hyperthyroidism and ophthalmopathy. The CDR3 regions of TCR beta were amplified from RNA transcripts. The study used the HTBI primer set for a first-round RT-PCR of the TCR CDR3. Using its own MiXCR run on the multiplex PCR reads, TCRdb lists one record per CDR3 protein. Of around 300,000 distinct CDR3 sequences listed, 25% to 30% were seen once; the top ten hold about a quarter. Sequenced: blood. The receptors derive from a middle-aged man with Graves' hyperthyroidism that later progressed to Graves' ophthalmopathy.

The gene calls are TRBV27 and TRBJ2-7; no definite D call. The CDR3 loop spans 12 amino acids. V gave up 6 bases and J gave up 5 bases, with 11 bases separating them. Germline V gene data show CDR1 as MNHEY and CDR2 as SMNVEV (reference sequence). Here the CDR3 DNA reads TGTGCCAGCAGCCCGGGTACTAACGAGCAGTACTTC. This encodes CASSPGTNEQYF.

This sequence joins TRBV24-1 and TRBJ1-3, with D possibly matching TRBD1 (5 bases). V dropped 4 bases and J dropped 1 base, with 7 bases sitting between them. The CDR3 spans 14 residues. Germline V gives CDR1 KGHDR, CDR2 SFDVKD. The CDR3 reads CATSESGSGNTIYF. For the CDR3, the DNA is TGTGCCACCAGTGAGTCAGGGTCTGGAAACACCATATATTTT.

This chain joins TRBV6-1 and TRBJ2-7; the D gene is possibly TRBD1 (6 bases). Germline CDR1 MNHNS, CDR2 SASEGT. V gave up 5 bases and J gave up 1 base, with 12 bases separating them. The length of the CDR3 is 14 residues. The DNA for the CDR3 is TGTGCCAGCAGTCCCAAACAGGGATCCTACGAGCAGTACTTC. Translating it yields CASSPKQGSYEQYF.

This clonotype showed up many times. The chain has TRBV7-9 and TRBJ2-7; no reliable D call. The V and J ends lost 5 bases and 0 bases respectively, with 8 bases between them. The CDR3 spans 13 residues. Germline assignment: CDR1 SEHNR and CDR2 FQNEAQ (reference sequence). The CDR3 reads CASSPTPSYEQYF. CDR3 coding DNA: TGTGCCAGCAGCCCCACGCCCTCCTACGAGCAGTACTTC. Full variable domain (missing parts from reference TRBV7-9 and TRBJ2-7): DTGVSQNPRHKITKRGQNVTFRCDPISEHNRLYWYRQTLGQGPEFLTYFQNEAQLEKSRLLSDRFSAERPKGSFSTLEIQRTEQGDSAMYLCASSPTPSYEQYFGPGTRLTVT.

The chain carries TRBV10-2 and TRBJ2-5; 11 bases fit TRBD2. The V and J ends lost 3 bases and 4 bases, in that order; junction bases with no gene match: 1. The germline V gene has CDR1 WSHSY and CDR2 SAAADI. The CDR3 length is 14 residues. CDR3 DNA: TGCGCCAGCAGTGAAGGACTAGCGGGAGAGACCCAGTACTTC. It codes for CASSEGLAGETQYF.

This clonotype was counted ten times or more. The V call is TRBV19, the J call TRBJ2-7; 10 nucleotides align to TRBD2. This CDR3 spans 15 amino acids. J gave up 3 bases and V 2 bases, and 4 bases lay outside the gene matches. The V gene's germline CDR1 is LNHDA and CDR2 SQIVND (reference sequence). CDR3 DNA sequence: TGTGCCAGTAGTATATCGGCTAGCGGGAGCTACGAGCAGTACTTC. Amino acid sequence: CASSISASGSYEQYF.

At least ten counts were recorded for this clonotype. In nucleotides, the CDR3 is TGCAGTGCTAGAGAACCAGGGGTTATGTCGGAGACCCAGTACTTC. It is translated as CSAREPGVMSETQYF. This chain connects TRBV20-1 to TRBJ2-5; tentative D call: TRBD1 (6 bases). CDR3 length: 15 amino acids. V lost 0 bases, J lost 5 bases, and 16 bases lay in between. Germline-derived CDR1 and CDR2 are DFQATT and SNEGSKA (reference sequence).

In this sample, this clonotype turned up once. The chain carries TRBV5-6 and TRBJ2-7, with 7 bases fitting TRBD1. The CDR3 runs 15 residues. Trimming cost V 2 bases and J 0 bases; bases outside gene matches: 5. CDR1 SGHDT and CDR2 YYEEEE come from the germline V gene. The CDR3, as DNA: TGTGCCAGCAGCTTCGACAGGGCATCCTCCTACGAGCAGTACTTC. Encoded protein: CASSFDRASSYEQYF.

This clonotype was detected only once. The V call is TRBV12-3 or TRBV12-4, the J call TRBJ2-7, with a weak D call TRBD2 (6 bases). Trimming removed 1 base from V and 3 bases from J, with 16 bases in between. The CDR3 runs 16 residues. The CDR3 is CASSLGRGMGVYEQYF. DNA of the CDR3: TGTGCCAGCAGTTTAGGGCGGGGCATGGGCGTCTACGAGCAGTACTTC.

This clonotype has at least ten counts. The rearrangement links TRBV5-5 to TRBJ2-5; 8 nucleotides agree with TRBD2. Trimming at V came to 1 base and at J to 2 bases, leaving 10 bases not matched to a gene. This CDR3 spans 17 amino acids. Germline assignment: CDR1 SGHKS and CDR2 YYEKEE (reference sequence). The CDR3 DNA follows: TGTGCCAGCAGCTTGCTCGCGGGAGGCACCAATCAAGAGACCCAGTACTTC. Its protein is CASSLLAGGTNQETQYF.

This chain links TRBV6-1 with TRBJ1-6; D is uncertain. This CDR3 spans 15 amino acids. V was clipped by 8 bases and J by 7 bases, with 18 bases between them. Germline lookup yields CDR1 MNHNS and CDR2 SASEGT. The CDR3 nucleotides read TGTGCCAGCTGGAACTTGGGCGGAAGCAATTCACCCCTCCACTTT. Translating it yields CASWNLGGSNSPLHF.

The CDR3 DNA follows: TGTGCCAGCAGTGGTTGGACAGGGACGGGCTACACCTTC. Translating it yields CASSGWTGTGYTF. The rearrangement uses TRBV6-1 and TRBJ1-2, with 8 bases fitting TRBD1. This CDR3 is built from 13 residues. The germline V gene encodes CDR1 MNHNS and CDR2 SASEGT. With V trimmed by 4 bases and J by 8 bases, 6 bases remained unmatched.

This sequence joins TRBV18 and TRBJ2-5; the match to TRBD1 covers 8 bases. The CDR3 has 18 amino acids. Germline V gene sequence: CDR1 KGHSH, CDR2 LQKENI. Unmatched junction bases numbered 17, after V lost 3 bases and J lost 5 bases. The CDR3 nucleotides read TGTGCCAGCTCACCTACGCCTTCTTTCCAGGGGGCGCGGGAGACCCAGTACTTC. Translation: CASSPTPSFQGARETQYF.

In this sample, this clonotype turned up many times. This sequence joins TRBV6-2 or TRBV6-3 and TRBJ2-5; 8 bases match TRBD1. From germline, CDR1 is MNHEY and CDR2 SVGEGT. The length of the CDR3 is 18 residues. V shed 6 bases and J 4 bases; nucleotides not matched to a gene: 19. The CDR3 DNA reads TGTGCCAGCAGATATCTTTCAGCGGCAGGGGGCATGGGAGAGACCCAGTACTTC. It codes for CASRYLSAAGGMGETQYF.

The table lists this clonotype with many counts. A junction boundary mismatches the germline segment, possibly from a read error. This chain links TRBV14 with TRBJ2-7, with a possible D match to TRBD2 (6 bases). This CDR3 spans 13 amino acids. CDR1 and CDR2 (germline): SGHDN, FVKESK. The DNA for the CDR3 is TGTGCCAGCAGCCTTACTAGCTCCAACGAGCAGTACTTC. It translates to CASSLTSSNEQYF.

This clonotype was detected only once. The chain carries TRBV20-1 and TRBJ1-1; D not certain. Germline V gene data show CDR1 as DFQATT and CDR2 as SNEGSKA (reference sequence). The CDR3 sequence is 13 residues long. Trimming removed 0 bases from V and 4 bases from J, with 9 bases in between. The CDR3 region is CSARDLAATEAFF. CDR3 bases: TGCAGTGCTAGAGATCTGGCAGCCACTGAAGCTTTCTTT.

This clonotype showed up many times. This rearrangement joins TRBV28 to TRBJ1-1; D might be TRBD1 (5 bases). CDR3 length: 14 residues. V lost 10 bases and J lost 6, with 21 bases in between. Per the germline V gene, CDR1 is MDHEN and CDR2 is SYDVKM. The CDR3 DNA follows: TGTGCCACCACACAATCCGGGGCAATAGCTGAAGCTTTCTTT. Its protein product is CATTQSGAIAEAFF.

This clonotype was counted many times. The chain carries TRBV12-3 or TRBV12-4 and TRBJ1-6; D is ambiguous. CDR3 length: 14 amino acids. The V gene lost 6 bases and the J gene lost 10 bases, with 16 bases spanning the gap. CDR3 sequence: CASRVLMRGSPLHF. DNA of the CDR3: TGTGCCAGCAGGGTTCTGATGAGAGGCTCACCCCTCCACTTT.

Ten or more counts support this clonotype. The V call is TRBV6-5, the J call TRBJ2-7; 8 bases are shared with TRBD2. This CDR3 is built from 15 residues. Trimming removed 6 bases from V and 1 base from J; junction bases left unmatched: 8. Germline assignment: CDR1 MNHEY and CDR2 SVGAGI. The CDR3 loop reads CASRAGTSGSYEQYF. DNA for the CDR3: TGTGCCAGCAGGGCAGGAACTAGCGGATCCTACGAGCAGTACTTC.

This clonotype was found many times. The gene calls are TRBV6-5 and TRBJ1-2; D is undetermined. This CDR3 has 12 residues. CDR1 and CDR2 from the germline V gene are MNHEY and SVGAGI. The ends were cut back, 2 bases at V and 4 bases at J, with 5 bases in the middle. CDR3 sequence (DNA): TGTGCCAGCAGTTACGGCCGCTATGGCTACACCTTC. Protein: CASSYGRYGYTF.

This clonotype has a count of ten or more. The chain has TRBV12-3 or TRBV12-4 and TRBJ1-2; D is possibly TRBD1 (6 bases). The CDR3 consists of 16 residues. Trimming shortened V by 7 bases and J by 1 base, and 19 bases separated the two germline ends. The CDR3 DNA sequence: TGTGCCAGCACGCCGTGGGACACTTACCTTAACTATGGCTACACCTTC. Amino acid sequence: CASTPWDTYLNYGYTF.

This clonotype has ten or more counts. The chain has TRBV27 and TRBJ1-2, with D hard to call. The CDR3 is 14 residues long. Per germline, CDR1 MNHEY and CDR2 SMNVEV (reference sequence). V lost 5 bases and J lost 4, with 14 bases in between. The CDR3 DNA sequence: TGTGCCAGCAGTCCCCAGGCAGTCAGCTATGGCTACACCTTC. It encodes CASSPQAVSYGYTF.